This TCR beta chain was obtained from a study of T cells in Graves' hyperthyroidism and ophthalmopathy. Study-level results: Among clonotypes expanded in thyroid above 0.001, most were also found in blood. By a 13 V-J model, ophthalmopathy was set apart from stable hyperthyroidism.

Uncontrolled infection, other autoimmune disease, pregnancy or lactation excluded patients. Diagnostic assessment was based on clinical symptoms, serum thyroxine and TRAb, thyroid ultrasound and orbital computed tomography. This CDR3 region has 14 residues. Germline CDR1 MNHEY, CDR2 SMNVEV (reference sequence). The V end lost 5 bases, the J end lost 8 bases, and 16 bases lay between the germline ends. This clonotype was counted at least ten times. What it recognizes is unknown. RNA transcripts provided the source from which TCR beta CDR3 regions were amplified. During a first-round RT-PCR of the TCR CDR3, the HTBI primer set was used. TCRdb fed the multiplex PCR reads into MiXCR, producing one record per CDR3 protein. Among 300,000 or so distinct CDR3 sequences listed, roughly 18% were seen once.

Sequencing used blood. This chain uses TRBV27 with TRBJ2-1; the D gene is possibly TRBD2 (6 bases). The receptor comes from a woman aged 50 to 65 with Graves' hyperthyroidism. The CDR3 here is CASSPLVGGDEQFF. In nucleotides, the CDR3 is TGTGCCAGCAGTCCCCTCGTAGGAGGGGATGAGCAGTTCTTC.